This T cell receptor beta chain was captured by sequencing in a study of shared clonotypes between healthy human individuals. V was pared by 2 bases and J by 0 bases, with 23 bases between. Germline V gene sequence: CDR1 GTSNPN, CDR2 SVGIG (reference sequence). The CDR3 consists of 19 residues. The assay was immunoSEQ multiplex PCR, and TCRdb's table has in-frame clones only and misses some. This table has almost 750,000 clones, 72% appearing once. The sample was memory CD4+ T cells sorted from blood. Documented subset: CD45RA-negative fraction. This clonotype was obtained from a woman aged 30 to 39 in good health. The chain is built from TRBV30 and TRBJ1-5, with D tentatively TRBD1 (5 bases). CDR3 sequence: CAWSSSLTVTAYSNQPQHF. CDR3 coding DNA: TGTGCCTGGAGTTCATCCTTGACAGTAACGGCATATAGCAATCAGCCCCAGCATTTT.